The 28 T cell receptor beta chains below come from one sample, sequenced in a study of shared clonotypes between healthy human individuals. This table comes from immunoSEQ multiplex PCR, and its TCRdb copy is limited to in-frame clones, with some not included. The sample has about 1 million clones, 60% to 80% seen once; the top ten hold approximately 1.5%. The sequencing sample was made of memory CD4+ T cells sorted from blood. The subset denotes: CD45RA-negative fraction. The receptors shown here come from a man between 18 and 35 years old in good health.

CDR3 region: CASSLAPGGDSPLHF. The DNA for the CDR3 is TGCGCCAGCAGCTTGGCCCCAGGGGGGGATTCACCCCTCCACTTT. The chain employs TRBV5-1 and TRBJ1-6; 7 bases are a match to TRBD1. The germline CDR1 and CDR2 sequences are SGHRS and YFSETQ. The CDR3 length is 15 residues. Unmatched junction bases numbered 5, after V lost 0 bases and J lost 8 bases.

This clone was seen only once. The rearrangement uses TRBV5-8 and TRBJ2-3; D remains ambiguous. Per germline, CDR1 SGHTS and CDR2 YDEGEE. The ends were cut back, 2 bases at V and 1 base at J, with 11 bases in the middle. CDR3 size: 15 residues. In DNA, the CDR3 is TGTGCCAGCAGCTTTGGCTCGGAAGGCACAGATACGCAGTATTTT. Translated: CASSFGSEGTDTQYF.

This sequence joins TRBV6-6 and TRBJ2-7, with a possible D match to TRBD2 (6 bases). Germline assignment: CDR1 MNHNY and CDR2 SVGAGI (reference sequence). This CDR3 has 15 residues. Trimming shortened V by 10 bases and J by 1 base, and 20 bases separated the two germline ends. CDR3 residues: CATHGTGEESYEQYF. DNA of the CDR3: TGTGCCACCCACGGGACGGGAGAGGAGTCCTACGAGCAGTACTTC.

V is TRBV2 and J is TRBJ2-7, with 8 bases identical to TRBD1. The CDR3 totals 13 residues. Germline V gives CDR1 SNHLY, CDR2 FYNNEI. With 8 bases clipped from V and 5 bases from J, the junction kept 8 bases outside the gene matches. CDR3 in amino acids: CASGPGQEDEQYF. CDR3 DNA sequence: TGTGCCAGCGGACCGGGACAGGAAGACGAGCAGTACTTC.

The V call is TRBV25-1, the J call TRBJ1-5, with D maybe TRBD1 (5 bases). Looked up from germline, CDR1 is MGHDK and CDR2 is SYGVNS. The germline V and J ends were trimmed by 4 bases and 6 bases, with 10 bases remaining between them. This CDR3 has 13 residues. CDR3 amino acids: CASSGGSGQPQHF. The CDR3 nucleotides read TGTGCCAGCAGTGGGGGGTCAGGTCAGCCCCAGCATTTT.

V is TRBV11-2 and J is TRBJ1-5; D remains ambiguous. Germline values: CDR1 SGHAT, CDR2 FQNNGV. This CDR3 contains 14 residues. V lost 1 base to trimming and J lost 1 base, with 5 bases between them. The CDR3 DNA reads TGTGCCAGCAGCTTAGGTGTCAGCAATCAGCCCCAGCATTTT. Protein: CASSLGVSNQPQHF.

V usage is TRBV4-2 and J usage is TRBJ2-3; 9 bases fit TRBD2. The CDR3 sequence is 17 residues long. Trimming cost V 0 bases and J 2 bases; bases outside gene matches: 6. CDR1 and CDR2 from the germline V gene are LGHNA and YNFKEQ. CDR3 nucleotide sequence: TGTGCCAGCAGCCAAGATAGGCTAGCGGGGCCCACAGATACGCAGTATTTT. Amino acids: CASSQDRLAGPTDTQYF.

The rearrangement joins TRBV18 to TRBJ2-1, with TRBD2 matching over 13 bases. The CDR3 runs 17 residues. Trimming cost V 1 base and J 5 bases; bases outside gene matches: 5. The germline V gene has CDR1 KGHSH and CDR2 LQKENI. CDR3 coding DNA: TGTGCCAGCTCACCACGCTCGGGACTAGCGGGGAACAATGAGCAGTTCTTC. Translating it yields CASSPRSGLAGNNEQFF.

The rearrangement uses TRBV19 and TRBJ2-3, with 10 bases that match TRBD1. The V gene end was trimmed by 6 bases and the J gene end by 6 bases; junction bases not matched to a gene: 6. The CDR3 has 14 amino acids. Germline loops: CDR1 LNHDA, CDR2 SQIVND (reference sequence). The CDR3 DNA follows: TGTGCCAGTAGGACAGGGGGCTTCAGGGATACGCAGTATTTT. Protein: CASRTGGFRDTQYF. The complete variable domain, with remaining parts taken from reference TRBV19 and TRBJ2-3, reads DGGITQSPKYLFRKEGQNVTLSCEQNLNHDAMYWYRQDPGQGLRLIYYSQIVNDFQKGDIAEGYSVSREKKESFPLTVTSAQKNPTAFYLCASRTGGFRDTQYFGPGTRLTVL.

The rearrangement links TRBV10-3 to TRBJ2-5, with D perhaps matching TRBD1 (6 bases). V was cut by 8 bases and J by 1 base, with 14 bases left in between. In germline, CDR1 is ENHRY, CDR2 SYGVKD. This CDR3 has 14 residues. The DNA for the CDR3 is TGTGCCATCTGGGTGGGGGCTTCCCAAGAGACCCAGTACTTC. Translated: CAIWVGASQETQYF.

V and J are TRBV10-3 and TRBJ1-1; D remains ambiguous. Trimming cost V 6 bases and J 4 bases, with 15 bases left between them. Germline assignment: CDR1 ENHRY and CDR2 SYGVKD. The CDR3 consists of 14 residues. The CDR3 DNA reads TGTGCCATCAGGGCTTCGGGTGACGCCACTGAAGCTTTCTTT. Translation: CAIRASGDATEAFF.

This chain uses TRBV5-1 with TRBJ1-3; D is uncertain. V was trimmed by 4 bases and J by 2 bases, leaving 16 bases between them. The length of the CDR3 is 16 residues. Germline V gives CDR1 SGHRS, CDR2 YFSETQ. CDR3 sequence (DNA): TGCGCCAGCAGCGCGGGAGGGTCGAGGGCTGGAAACACCATATATTTT. Encoded protein: CASSAGGSRAGNTIYF.

This clone has just one count. J is TRBJ1-1 and V is TRBV9; D is unresolved. The V end lost 6 bases, the J end lost 6 bases, and 18 bases lay between the germline ends. Germline V gives CDR1 SGDLS, CDR2 YYNGEE. The CDR3 loop spans 14 amino acids. CDR3 loop: CASTREELDAEAFF. The DNA for the CDR3 is TGTGCCAGCACGAGGGAGGAGCTAGACGCTGAAGCTTTCTTT.

This chain joins TRBV10-2 and TRBJ1-6; the D is unclear. The V gene lost 0 bases and the J gene lost 9 bases, with 9 bases spanning the gap. The CDR3 sequence is 14 residues long. Germline lookup yields CDR1 WSHSY and CDR2 SAAADI. The CDR3 reads CASSESPIGSPLHF. The CDR3 DNA is TGCGCCAGCAGTGAGTCGCCTATAGGTTCACCCCTCCACTTT.

The rearrangement uses TRBV4-1 and TRBJ1-4; no firm D call. The CDR3 sequence is 15 residues long. Germline lookup yields CDR1 MGHRA and CDR2 YSYEKL. V dropped 0 bases and J dropped 7 bases, with 12 bases sitting between them. In nucleotides, the CDR3 is TGCGCCAGCAGCCAAGATCGGGAGATACGTGAAAAACTGTTTTTT. Translated, it gives CASSQDREIREKLFF.

This clone was picked up a small number of times. The chain has TRBV18 and TRBJ2-4, with 8 bases identical to TRBD1. The J segment lost 4 bases and the V segment lost 3 bases, leaving 5 bases of the junction unmatched. The CDR3 has 15 residues. CDR1 and CDR2 (germline): KGHSH, LQKENI. CDR3 DNA: TGTGCCAGCTCACCCCTTGGGACAGGAAAAAACATTCAGTACTTC. Translation gives CASSPLGTGKNIQYF.

This clone was counted a few times. The CDR3 reads CASSQPGKAGNTIYF. The CDR3 nucleotides are TGTGCCAGCAGCCAGCCGGGAAAGGCTGGAAACACCATATATTTT. This chain joins TRBV28 and TRBJ1-3; D not certain. This CDR3 is built from 15 residues. Germline-derived CDR1 and CDR2 are MDHEN and SYDVKM. Trimming removed 6 bases at V and 2 bases at J, with 14 bases between. The full variable domain, with the rest looked up from reference TRBV28 and TRBJ1-3, is DVKVTQSSRYLVKRTGEKVFLECVQDMDHENMFWYRQDPGLGLRLIYFSYDVKMKEKGDIPEGYSVSREKKERFSLILESASTNQTSMYLCASSQPGKAGNTIYFGEGSWLTVV.

This chain joins TRBV4-3 and TRBJ2-6; 9 bases match TRBD1. Germline V lookup: CDR1 LGHNA, CDR2 YSLEER. Trimming cost V 3 bases and J 8 bases; bases outside gene matches: 5. The CDR3 totals 15 residues. The CDR3, as DNA: TGCGCCAGCAGCCATGGGACAGGGTCGACCAACGTCCTGACTTTC. Its protein product is CASSHGTGSTNVLTF.

The J gene is TRBJ1-6, the V gene TRBV4-1; D is undetermined. With 0 bases removed from V and 8 bases from J, the gap between germline ends came to 5 bases. Germline-derived CDR1 and CDR2 are MGHRA and YSYEKL. The CDR3 is 13 amino acids. The CDR3 region has the DNA TGCGCCAGCAGCCAAGAGCGTTATTCACCCCTCCACTTT. Amino acids: CASSQERYSPLHF.

The V gene is TRBV7-2, the J gene TRBJ2-7; 10 bases are a match to TRBD2. The germline CDR1 and CDR2 sequences are SGHTA and FQGNSA. CDR3 length: 14 amino acids. V lost 5 bases and J lost 4; bases outside the gene matches: 5. For the CDR3, the DNA is TGTGCCAGCAGCCCCAGTAGCGGGAGGTACGAGCAGTACTTC. Translation: CASSPSSGRYEQYF.

The chain carries TRBV2 and TRBJ2-7; 15 bases fit TRBD2. The CDR3 spans 15 residues. V lost 3 bases and J lost 6; bases outside the gene matches: 3. CDR1 SNHLY and CDR2 FYNNEI come from the germline V gene. DNA of the CDR3: TGTGCCAGCAGTGAGAGGACTAGCGGGAGGGGCGAGCAGTACTTC. Protein sequence: CASSERTSGRGEQYF.

The chain uses TRBV11-3 and TRBJ2-1; unclear D gene. Germline assignment: CDR1 SGHNT and CDR2 YENEEA. Between the trimmed V and J ends, which lost 1 base and 6 bases, there was a span of 10 bases. The CDR3 spans 14 residues. DNA of the CDR3: TGTGCCAGCAGCTTAGGAGACCCCTCCAATGAGCAGTTCTTC. It specifies CASSLGDPSNEQFF.

The chain is built from TRBV25-1 and TRBJ1-4, with 7 nucleotides matching TRBD1. This CDR3 comprises 14 residues. Germline loops: CDR1 MGHDK, CDR2 SYGVNS. The V segment lost 5 bases and the J segment 2 bases; nucleotides outside the gene matches: 2. DNA for the CDR3: TGTGCCAGCAGTCGGGGACAGACTAATGAAAAACTGTTTTTT. Its protein is CASSRGQTNEKLFF.

This chain joins TRBV11-1 and TRBJ2-1, with TRBD2 identical over 7 bases. The germline CDR1 and CDR2 sequences are SGHAT and FQDESV (reference sequence). Losses at the gene ends were 4 bases for V and 5 bases for J; bases not matched to a gene: 20. The CDR3 length is 19 residues. CDR3 coding DNA: TGTGCCAGCAGCTCCGCTTACCTCCCCGGGGGGAGCGGAGACAATGAGCAGTTCTTC. Its translation: CASSSAYLPGGSGDNEQFF.

V is TRBV10-3 and J is TRBJ1-1; D perhaps matches TRBD1 (5 bases). V shed 3 bases and J shed 6 bases, with 11 bases lying between them. CDR1 ENHRY and CDR2 SYGVKD come from the germline V gene. The CDR3 has 13 residues. The CDR3 sequence is CAISDQGPPEAFF. Written as DNA, the CDR3 is TGTGCCATCAGTGATCAGGGACCCCCTGAAGCTTTCTTT.

The chain recombines TRBV30 with TRBJ2-1; tentative D call: TRBD2 (6 bases). The germline CDR1 and CDR2 sequences are GTSNPN and SVGIG (reference sequence). The CDR3 totals 21 residues. The ends were cut back, 4 bases at V and 0 bases at J, with 31 bases in the middle. The CDR3 is CAWTFTRGTGGALYSYNEQFF. Here the CDR3 DNA reads TGTGCCTGGACCTTCACAAGGGGTACCGGGGGTGCCCTGTACTCCTACAATGAGCAGTTCTTC.

The V gene is TRBV29-1, the J gene TRBJ2-7, with TRBD2 identical over 11 bases. Unmatched junction bases numbered 9, after V lost 2 bases and J lost 0 bases. This CDR3 has 17 residues. Germline V lookup: CDR1 SQVTM, CDR2 ANQGSEA. CDR3 DNA: TGCAGCGTTGAAATAAATAGCGGGAGGGGATTCTCCTACGAGCAGTACTTC. This gives the protein CSVEINSGRGFSYEQYF.

The rearrangement links TRBV5-6 to TRBJ2-7, with D possibly TRBD2 on 5 matching bases. Germline V lookup: CDR1 SGHDT, CDR2 YYEEEE. Trimming cost V 4 bases and J 12 bases, with 14 bases left between them. The CDR3 has 11 amino acids. CDR3: CASSRVGSWYF. CDR3 bases: TGTGCCAGCAGCCGGGTGGGGAGTTGGTACTTC.